These T cell receptor beta chains were read from a single sample in a study of blood T cells in healthy people across ages. From the 5' RACE reads, TCRdb called clonotypes with MiXCR, one entry per CDR3 protein. In the table there are about 930,000 distinct CDR3 sequences, 25% to 35% of which are singletons. These data also featured in a second study, about T cells of mothers and their children.

The sequencing input was blood. The receptors here all came from a woman aged 40-49 years in good health. Both conserved end residues are part of each CDR3. A D gene is named only where the DNA matches it firmly. The size of a clone is reported for some rows only, either as once, few or many, or as a class for expanded clones.

clone size: NA
J gene: TRBJ2-5
D gene: NA
V gene: TRBV7-8
CDR3 DNA: TGTGCCAGCAGCATCGTCAAGCAGGAGACCCAGTACTTC
CDR3 protein: CASSIVKQETQYF

clone size: NA
J gene: TRBJ1-1
D gene: NA
V gene: TRBV21-1
CDR3 DNA: TGTGCCAGCCCCAAGGGGGTGGAAGCTTTCTTT
CDR3 protein: CASPKGVEAFF

clone size: many
J gene: TRBJ2-1
D gene: NA
V gene: TRBV20-1
CDR3 DNA: TGCAGTGCTAGAGAGGGGGTTAGCTCCTACAATGAGCAGTTCTTC
CDR3 protein: CSAREGVSSYNEQFF

clone size: NA
J gene: TRBJ2-1
D gene: NA
V gene: TRBV6-1
CDR3 DNA: TGTGCCAGCCTCGTGTCCGTTATGCAGTTCTTC
CDR3 protein: CASLVSVMQFF

clone size: once
J gene: TRBJ2-2
D gene: NA
V gene: TRBV7-7
CDR3 DNA: TGTGCTAGTAGCCTAAGGGCTCAAGGGACCGGGGAGCTGTTTTTT
CDR3 protein: CASSLRAQGTGELFF

clone size: NA
J gene: TRBJ2-2
D gene: NA
V gene: TRBV6-2/TRBV6-3
CDR3 DNA: TGTGCCAGCAGCAGTCCCCAGGGTGGCACCGGGGAGCTGTTTTTT
CDR3 protein: CASSSPQGGTGELFF

clone size: NA
J gene: TRBJ2-7
D gene: NA
V gene: TRBV7-2
CDR3 DNA: TGTGCCGGCAGCTTATCCCAAAACGAGCAGTACTTC
CDR3 protein: CAGSLSQNEQYF

clone size: few
J gene: TRBJ2-4
D gene: TRBD1
V gene: TRBV3-1
CDR3 DNA: TGTGCCAGCAGCCAAGATTTAGGGACAGTGTGGCAGTACTTC
CDR3 protein: CASSQDLGTVWQYF

clone size: NA
J gene: TRBJ1-1
D gene: NA
V gene: TRBV20-1
CDR3 DNA: TGCAGTGCTGGATATCCCGGGACGCAAAACACTGAAGCTTTCTTT
CDR3 protein: CSAGYPGTQNTEAFF

clone size: NA
J gene: TRBJ1-1
D gene: NA
V gene: TRBV29-1
CDR3 DNA: TGCAGCGCCGACAGCTTGGACACTGAAGCTTTCTTT
CDR3 protein: CSADSLDTEAFF

clone size: many
J gene: TRBJ2-7
D gene: NA
V gene: TRBV14
CDR3 DNA: TGTGCCAGCAGCCAAGCAGGACCCAGTTTCTACGAGCAGTACTTC
CDR3 protein: CASSQAGPSFYEQYF

clone size: many
J gene: TRBJ2-1
D gene: NA
V gene: TRBV7-8
CDR3 DNA: TGTGCCAGCGGCGATCAGGGGAGGGTTTCAAATGAGCAGTTCTTC
CDR3 protein: CASGDQGRVSNEQFF

clone size: few
J gene: TRBJ1-2
D gene: NA
V gene: TRBV28
CDR3 DNA: TGTGCCAGCAGCTCGACGTACTCCCACACCTTC
CDR3 protein: CASSSTYSHTF

clone size: few
J gene: TRBJ1-5
D gene: TRBD1
V gene: TRBV28
CDR3 DNA: TGTGCCAGCAACTATGACGTGGGGACAGGTTCAGGCAATCGGCCCCAGCATTTT
CDR3 protein: CASNYDVGTGSGNRPQHF

clone size: NA
J gene: TRBJ2-5
D gene: TRBD2
V gene: TRBV5-5
CDR3 DNA: TGTGCCAGCAGCTTGCAGCCCAATAGCGGGCAAGAGACCCAGTACTTC
CDR3 protein: CASSLQPNSGQETQYF

clone size: NA
J gene: TRBJ2-1
D gene: TRBD2
V gene: TRBV7-2
CDR3 DNA: TGTGCCAGCAGCCCGGGAGGGGGGTTCAATGAGCAGTTCTTC
CDR3 protein: CASSPGGGFNEQFF

clone size: NA
J gene: TRBJ1-2
D gene: TRBD1
V gene: TRBV7-9
CDR3 DNA: TGTGCCAGCAGCCAGCCAGGGGGCGCGGGGTCCTATGGCTACACCTTC
CDR3 protein: CASSQPGGAGSYGYTF

clone size: many
J gene: TRBJ2-7
D gene: TRBD1
V gene: TRBV29-1
CDR3 DNA: TGCAGCGTTAGTGACAGGGGGCATCACGAGCAGTACTTC
CDR3 protein: CSVSDRGHHEQYF

clone size: many
J gene: TRBJ2-5
D gene: TRBD2
V gene: TRBV7-3
CDR3 DNA: TGTGCCAGCAGCTTCCATGGGGGCGGGGGGGCGTTTGAGACCCAGTACTTC
CDR3 protein: CASSFHGGGGAFETQYF

clone size: few
J gene: TRBJ2-3
D gene: NA
V gene: TRBV6-1
CDR3 DNA: TGTGCCAGCAGGGTAGAGGGAGATACGCAGTATTTT
CDR3 protein: CASRVEGDTQYF

clone size: NA
J gene: TRBJ2-2
D gene: NA
V gene: TRBV5-1
CDR3 DNA: TGCGCCAGCAGGGCGGGGGCCTGGGACACCGGGGAGCTGTTTTTT
CDR3 protein: CASRAGAWDTGELFF

clone size: many
J gene: TRBJ1-5
D gene: NA
V gene: TRBV29-1
CDR3 DNA: TGCAGCGCTGGCGCTGGGGGCAATCAGCCCCAGCATTTT
CDR3 protein: CSAGAGGNQPQHF

clone size: NA
J gene: TRBJ2-3
D gene: NA
V gene: TRBV11-2
CDR3 DNA: TGTGCCAGCAGCTCGACTAGACAACTACGCACAGATACGCAGTATTTT
CDR3 protein: CASSSTRQLRTDTQYF

clone size: few
J gene: TRBJ1-4
D gene: NA
V gene: TRBV20-1
CDR3 DNA: TGCAGTGCTCACAGGTCAACTAATGAAAAACTGTTTTTT
CDR3 protein: CSAHRSTNEKLFF

clone size: few
J gene: TRBJ1-2
D gene: NA
V gene: TRBV7-6
CDR3 DNA: TGTGCCAGCAGCTCCCACAGGGCTGAGGGCTACACCTTC
CDR3 protein: CASSSHRAEGYTF

clone size: NA
J gene: TRBJ2-3
D gene: NA
V gene: TRBV20-1
CDR3 DNA: TGCAGTGCTAGAGTGGGGGGAAACACAGATACGCAGTATTTT
CDR3 protein: CSARVGGNTDTQYF

clone size: NA
J gene: TRBJ1-6
D gene: TRBD1
V gene: TRBV27
CDR3 DNA: TGTGCCAGCAGTTTGGAGACAGGGGGCTATTCACCCCTCCACTTT
CDR3 protein: CASSLETGGYSPLHF

clone size: NA
J gene: TRBJ1-6
D gene: NA
V gene: TRBV28
CDR3 DNA: TGTGCCAGCAGTTCCCCCAGGGGCCCTAGCTCCTATAATTCACCCCTCCACTTT
CDR3 protein: CASSSPRGPSSYNSPLHF

clone size: NA
J gene: TRBJ2-7
D gene: NA
V gene: TRBV7-8
CDR3 DNA: TGTGCCAGCAACCATGGGGACATCGAGTACGAGCAGTACTTC
CDR3 protein: CASNHGDIEYEQYF